The present T cell receptor beta chain was sequenced within a study of cytomegalovirus exposure and HLA in healthy donors. The primer mix had 60 Vbeta and 13 Jbeta primers. Sequencing used immunoSEQ multiplex PCR; TCRdb keeps in-frame clones, though not all of them. The sample holds around 150,000 clones, more than 75% seen once. V shed 6 bases and J 4 bases; nucleotides not matched to a gene: 6. The CDR3 spans 14 residues. Germline loops: CDR1 MNHEY, CDR2 SVGAGI. This clonotype originated in a male donor in good health and CMV-seronegative. Material for sequencing was PBMCs. The chain has TRBV6-5 and TRBJ1-1; 9 positions match TRBD1. The DNA for the CDR3 is TGTGCCAGCAGGGTACAGGGGGCGAGCACTGAAGCTTTCTTT. It is translated as CASRVQGASTEAFF.